This T cell receptor beta chain is drawn from a study of spatial heterogeneity in lung cancer. Study-wide background: Strong correlation linked TCR transcript counts in tumor regions to a T cell module score derived from matched bulk RNA-seq.

Overall study results and limits: Higher tumor mutation counts went along with higher counts of expanded intratumoral alpha and beta TCRs.

TCRdb analysed the 5' RACE reads with MiXCR anew, one entry per CDR3 protein. The sample shows about 1,200 distinct CDR3 sequences, 15% to 20% of them seen only once. In the case of this clonotype: Its antigen is undetermined.

Trimming removed 1 base from V and 11 bases from J, with 13 bases in between. The germline gives CDR1 MGHRA, CDR2 YSYEKL. There are 13 residues in the CDR3. Time point meaning: sample taken at primary tumor resection. J is TRBJ2-3 and V is TRBV4-1; no clear D. This sequence was found in a male donor with early-stage non-small cell lung cancer. This specimen consisted of lung tumor tissue, obtained at surgery. The CDR3, as DNA: TGCGCCAGCAGCCAAGGTCAGCCAGCCCGGCAGTATTTT. This translates into CASSQGQPARQYF.